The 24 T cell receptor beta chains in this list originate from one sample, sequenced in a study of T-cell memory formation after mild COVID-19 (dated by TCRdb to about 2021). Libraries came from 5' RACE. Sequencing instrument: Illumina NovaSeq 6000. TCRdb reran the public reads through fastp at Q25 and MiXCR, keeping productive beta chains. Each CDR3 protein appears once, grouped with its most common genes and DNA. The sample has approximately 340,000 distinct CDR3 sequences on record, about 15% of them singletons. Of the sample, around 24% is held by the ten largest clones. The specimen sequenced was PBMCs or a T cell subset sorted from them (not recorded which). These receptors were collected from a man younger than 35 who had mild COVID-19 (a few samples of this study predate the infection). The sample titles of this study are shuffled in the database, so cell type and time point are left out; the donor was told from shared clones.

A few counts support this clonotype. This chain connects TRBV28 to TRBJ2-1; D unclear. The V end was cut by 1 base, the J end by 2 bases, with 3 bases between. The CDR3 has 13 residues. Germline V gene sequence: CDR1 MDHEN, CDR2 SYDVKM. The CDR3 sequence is CASSLSPYNEQFF. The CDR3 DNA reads TGTGCCAGCAGTTTATCACCCTACAATGAGCAGTTCTTC.

CDR3 residues: CASSQAGGFNTGELFF. The CDR3 DNA reads TGTGCCAGCAGCCAAGCAGGGGGATTTAACACCGGGGAGCTGTTTTTT. The V and J genes are TRBV3-1 and TRBJ2-2; 7 bases map to TRBD1. The trim removed 1 base at V and 2 bases at J, leaving 4 bases unmatched. CDR3 length: 16 amino acids. Germline CDR1 LGHDT, CDR2 YNNKEL (reference sequence).

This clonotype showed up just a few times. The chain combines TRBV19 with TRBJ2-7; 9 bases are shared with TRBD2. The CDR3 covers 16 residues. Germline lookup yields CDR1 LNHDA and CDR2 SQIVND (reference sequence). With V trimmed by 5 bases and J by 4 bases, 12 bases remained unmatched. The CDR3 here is CASSPILTSGTYEQYF. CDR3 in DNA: TGTGCCAGTAGTCCAATCTTGACTAGCGGAACATACGAGCAGTACTTC.

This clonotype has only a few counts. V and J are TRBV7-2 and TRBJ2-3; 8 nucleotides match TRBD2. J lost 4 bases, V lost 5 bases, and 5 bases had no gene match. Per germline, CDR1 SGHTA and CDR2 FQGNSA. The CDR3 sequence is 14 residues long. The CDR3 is CASSEGLAPDTQYF. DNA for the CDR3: TGTGCCAGCAGCGAAGGACTAGCTCCAGATACGCAGTATTTT. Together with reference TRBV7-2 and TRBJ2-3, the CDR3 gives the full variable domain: GAGVSQSPSNKVTEKGKDVELRCDPISGHTALYWYRQSLGQGLEFLIYFQGNSAPDKSGLPSDRFSAERTGGSVSTLTIQRTQQEDSAVYLCASSEGLAPDTQYFGPGTRLTVL.

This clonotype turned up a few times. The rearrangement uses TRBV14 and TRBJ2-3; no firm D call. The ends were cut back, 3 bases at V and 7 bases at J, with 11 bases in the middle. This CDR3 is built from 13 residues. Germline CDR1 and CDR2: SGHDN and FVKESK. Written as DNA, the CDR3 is TGTGCCAGCAGCCACAGACCGAGCTATACGCAGTATTTT. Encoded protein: CASSHRPSYTQYF. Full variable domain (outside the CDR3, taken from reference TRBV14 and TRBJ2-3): EAGVTQFPSHSVIEKGQTVTLRCDPISGHDNLYWYRRVMGKEIKFLLHFVKESKQDESGMPNNRFLAERTGGTYSTLKVQPAELEDSGVYFCASSHRPSYTQYFGPGTRLTVL.

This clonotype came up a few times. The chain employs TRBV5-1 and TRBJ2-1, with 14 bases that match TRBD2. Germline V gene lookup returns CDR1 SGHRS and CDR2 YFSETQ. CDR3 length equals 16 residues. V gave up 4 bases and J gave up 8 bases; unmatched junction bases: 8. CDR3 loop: CASSGGLAGGLDEQFF. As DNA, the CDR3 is TGCGCCAGCAGCGGCGGACTAGCGGGGGGACTCGATGAGCAGTTCTTC.

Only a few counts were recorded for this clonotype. For the CDR3, the DNA is TGTGCCAGCAGCGTAGCTTGGGCAACAAGTTACGAGCAGTACTTC. Translation gives CASSVAWATSYEQYF. The chain has TRBV9 and TRBJ2-7, with D unresolved. V lost 0 bases, J lost 4 bases, and 14 bases lay in between. Germline lookup yields CDR1 SGDLS and CDR2 YYNGEE. The CDR3 is 15 residues long.

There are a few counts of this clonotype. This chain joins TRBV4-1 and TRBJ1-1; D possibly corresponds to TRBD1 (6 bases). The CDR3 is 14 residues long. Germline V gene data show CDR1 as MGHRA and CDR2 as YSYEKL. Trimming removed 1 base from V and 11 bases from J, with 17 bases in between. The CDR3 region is CASSQAGGWGAAFF. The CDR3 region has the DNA TGCGCCAGCAGCCAAGCGGGCGGGTGGGGGGCTGCTTTCTTT.

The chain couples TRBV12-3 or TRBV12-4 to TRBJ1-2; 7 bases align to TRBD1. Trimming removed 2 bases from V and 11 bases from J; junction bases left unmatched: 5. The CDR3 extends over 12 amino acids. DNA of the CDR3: TGTGCCAGCAGTTTAAACAGGGGAGTATACACCTTC. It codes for CASSLNRGVYTF.

The CDR3, as DNA: TGTGCCAGCAGGGCCCCCGGGACTAGCAGGGCAGATACGCAGTATTTT. It codes for CASRAPGTSRADTQYF. The genes are TRBV12-3 or TRBV12-4 and TRBJ2-3, with 9 bases that match TRBD2. The junction had 11 bases not matched to a gene; V was cut back by 6 bases and J by 4 bases. CDR3 length: 16 amino acids.

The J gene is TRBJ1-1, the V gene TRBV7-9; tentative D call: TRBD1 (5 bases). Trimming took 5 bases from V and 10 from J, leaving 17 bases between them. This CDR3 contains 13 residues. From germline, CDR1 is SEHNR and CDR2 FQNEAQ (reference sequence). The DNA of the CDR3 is TGTGCCAGCAGCCTTCAAGGGGCGTTCGGAGCTTTCTTT. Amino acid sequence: CASSLQGAFGAFF. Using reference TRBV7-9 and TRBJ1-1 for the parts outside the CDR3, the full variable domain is DTGVSQNPRHKITKRGQNVTFRCDPISEHNRLYWYRQTLGQGPEFLTYFQNEAQLEKSRLLSDRFSAERPKGSFSTLEIQRTEQGDSAMYLCASSLQGAFGAFFGQGTRLTVV.

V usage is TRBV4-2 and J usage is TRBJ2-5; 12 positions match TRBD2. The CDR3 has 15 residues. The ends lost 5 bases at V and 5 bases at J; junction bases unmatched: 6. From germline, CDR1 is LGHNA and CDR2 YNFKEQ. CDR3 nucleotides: TGTGCCAGCAGCTCGACTAGCGGGGGAGGGGAGACCCAGTACTTC. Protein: CASSSTSGGGETQYF.

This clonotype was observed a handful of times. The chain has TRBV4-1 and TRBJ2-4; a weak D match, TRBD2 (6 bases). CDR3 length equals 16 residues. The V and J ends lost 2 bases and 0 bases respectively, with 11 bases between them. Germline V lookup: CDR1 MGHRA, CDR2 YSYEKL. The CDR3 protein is CASSQPPGLAKNIQYF. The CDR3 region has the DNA TGCGCCAGCAGCCAACCTCCGGGACTAGCCAAAAACATTCAGTACTTC.

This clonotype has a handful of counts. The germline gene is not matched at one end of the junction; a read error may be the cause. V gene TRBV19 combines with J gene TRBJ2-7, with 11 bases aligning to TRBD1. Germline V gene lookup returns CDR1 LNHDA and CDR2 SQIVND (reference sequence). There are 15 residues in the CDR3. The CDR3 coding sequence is TGTGCCAGTAGTATACGGACAGGGGGCTCCCACGAGCAGTACTTC. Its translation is CASSIRTGGSHEQYF.

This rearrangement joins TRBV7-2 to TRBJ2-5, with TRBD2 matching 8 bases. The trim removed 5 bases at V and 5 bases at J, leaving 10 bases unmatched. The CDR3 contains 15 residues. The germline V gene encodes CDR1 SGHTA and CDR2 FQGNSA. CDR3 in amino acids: CASSRASGGGETQYF. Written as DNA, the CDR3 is TGTGCCAGCAGCCGAGCAAGCGGGGGAGGGGAGACCCAGTACTTC.

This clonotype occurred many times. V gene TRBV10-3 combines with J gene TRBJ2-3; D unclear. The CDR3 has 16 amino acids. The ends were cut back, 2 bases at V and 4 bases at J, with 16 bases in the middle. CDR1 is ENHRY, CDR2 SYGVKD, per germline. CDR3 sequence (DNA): TGTGCCATCAGTGAGCTGGGTCAGCTCGAGTCAGATACGCAGTATTTT. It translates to CAISELGQLESDTQYF.

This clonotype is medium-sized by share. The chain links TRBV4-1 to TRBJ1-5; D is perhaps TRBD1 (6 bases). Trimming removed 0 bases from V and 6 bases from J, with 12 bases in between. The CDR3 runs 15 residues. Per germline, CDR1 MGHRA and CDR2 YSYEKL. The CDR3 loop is CASSQDSGGSQPQHF. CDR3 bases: TGCGCCAGCAGCCAAGATTCCGGGGGCAGTCAGCCCCAGCATTTT.

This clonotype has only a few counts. CDR3 coding DNA: TGTGCCAGCAGCAAAAATCAGGGCACAGATACGCAGTATTTT. Its protein is CASSKNQGTDTQYF. The chain is built from TRBV7-2 and TRBJ2-3; D is unresolved. Deletions cut 5 bases from V and 1 base from J, with 10 bases between. This CDR3 has 14 amino acids. CDR1 is SGHTA, CDR2 FQGNSA, per germline. The variable domain in full, completed from reference TRBV7-2 and TRBJ2-3, reads GAGVSQSPSNKVTEKGKDVELRCDPISGHTALYWYRQSLGQGLEFLIYFQGNSAPDKSGLPSDRFSAERTGGSVSTLTIQRTQQEDSAVYLCASSKNQGTDTQYFGPGTRLTVL.

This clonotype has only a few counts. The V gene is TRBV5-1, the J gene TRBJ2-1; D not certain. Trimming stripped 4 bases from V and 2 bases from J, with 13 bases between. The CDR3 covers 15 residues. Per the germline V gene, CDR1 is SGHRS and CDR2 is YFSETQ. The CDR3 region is CASSEVTGPYNEQFF. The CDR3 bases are TGCGCCAGCAGCGAGGTAACCGGGCCCTACAATGAGCAGTTCTTC.

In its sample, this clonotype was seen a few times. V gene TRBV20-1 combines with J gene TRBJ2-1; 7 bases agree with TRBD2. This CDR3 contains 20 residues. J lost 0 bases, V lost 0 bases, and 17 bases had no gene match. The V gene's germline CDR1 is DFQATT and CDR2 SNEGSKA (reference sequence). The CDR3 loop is CSARDWKRGKKVSSYNEQFF. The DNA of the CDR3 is TGCAGTGCTAGAGATTGGAAGCGGGGCAAAAAGGTTTCCTCCTACAATGAGCAGTTCTTC.

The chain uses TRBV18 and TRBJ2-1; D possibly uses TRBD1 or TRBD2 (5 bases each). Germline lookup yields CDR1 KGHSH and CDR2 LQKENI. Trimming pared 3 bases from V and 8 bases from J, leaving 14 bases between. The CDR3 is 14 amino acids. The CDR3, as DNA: TGTGCCAGCTCACCGTGGGGGTGGCAAGATGAGCAGTTCTTC. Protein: CASSPWGWQDEQFF. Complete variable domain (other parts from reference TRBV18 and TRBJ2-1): NAGVMQNPRHLVRRRGQEARLRCSPMKGHSHVYWYRQLPEEGLKFMVYLQKENIIDESGMPKERFSAEFPKEGPSILRIQQVVRGDSAAYFCASSPWGWQDEQFFGPGTRLTVL.

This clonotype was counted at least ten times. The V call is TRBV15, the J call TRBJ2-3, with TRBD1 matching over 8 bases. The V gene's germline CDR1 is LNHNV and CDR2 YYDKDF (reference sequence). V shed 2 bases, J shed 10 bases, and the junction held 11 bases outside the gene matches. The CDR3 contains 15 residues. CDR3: CATSRSQTGATAQYF. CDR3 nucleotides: TGTGCCACCAGCAGATCGCAGACAGGGGCGACTGCGCAGTATTTT.

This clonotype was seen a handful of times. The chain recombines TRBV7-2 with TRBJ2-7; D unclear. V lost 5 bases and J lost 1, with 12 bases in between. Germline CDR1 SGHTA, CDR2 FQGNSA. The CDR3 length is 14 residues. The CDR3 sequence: CASSPDRWSYEQYV. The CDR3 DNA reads TGTGCCAGCAGCCCCGACCGGTGGTCCTACGAGCAGTACGTC.

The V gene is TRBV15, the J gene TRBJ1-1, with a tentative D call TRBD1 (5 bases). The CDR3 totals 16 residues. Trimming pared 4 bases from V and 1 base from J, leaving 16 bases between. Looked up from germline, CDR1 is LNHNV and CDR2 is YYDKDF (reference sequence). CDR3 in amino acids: CATSNYLAQGNTEAFF. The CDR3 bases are TGTGCCACCAGCAATTACCTAGCGCAGGGGAACACTGAAGCTTTCTTT.